This is a list of T cell receptor beta chains from one sample in a study of read filtering for tumor transcriptome and immune sequencing. TCRdb ran MiXCR on the reads and lists one entry per CDR3 protein. The sample lists over 50,000 distinct CDR3 sequences; approximately 19% were seen once. Sequencing input: a population of CD138-negative cells sorted from bone marrow. The source of these receptors is a donor at least 40 years old with multiple myeloma. Both conserved end residues are trimmed from each CDR3.

v_gene	len	j_gene	CDR3aa
TRBV10-3	11	TRBJ1-2	AISESFNYGYT
TRBV28	14	TRBJ2-6	ASKGGGISGANVLT
TRBV7-9	16	TRBJ2-5	ASSLMRLAGGPQETQY
TRBV9	14	TRBJ2-1	ASSPMTSGRVGEQF
TRBV12-3/TRBV12-4	17	TRBJ2-5	ASSLDGGLAGAYQETQY
TRBV6-5	14	TRBJ2-5	ASSYSNGGLLETQY
TRBV7-3	13	TRBJ2-2	ASSLSSGSTGELF
TRBV20-1	11	TRBJ2-3	SAISTSTDTQY
TRBV29-1	9	TRBJ2-3	SVEVQREEY
TRBV3-1	11	TRBJ1-2	ASSHRGIYGYT
TRBV7-2	11	TRBJ2-7	ASSLGQGFEQY
TRBV20-1	11	TRBJ2-3	SASVGTTDTQY
TRBV7-3	14	TRBJ2-3	ASSLTGGVGTDAQY
TRBV20-1	11	TRBJ2-7	SARGDRVDEQY
TRBV3-1	10	TRBJ1-1	ASALLGTEAF
TRBV7-9	13	TRBJ2-3	ACSRTGGPSDTQY
TRBV12-3/TRBV12-4	9	TRBJ2-5	ASSLASSQY